This T cell receptor (beta chain) is drawn from a study of control samples from healthy donors and cancer patients. Sequencing was performed with immunoSEQ multiplex PCR; in TCRdb, only in-frame clones are kept and a portion is missing. The repertoire has approximately 170,000 clones, just over 90% of them found once; the top ten carry 1.3% to 1.5%. This CDR3 spans 18 amino acids. Germline CDR1 SNHLY, CDR2 FYNNEI. V shed 6 bases and J 0 bases; nucleotides not matched to a gene: 15. Input material: blood. The chain carries TRBV2 and TRBJ2-3; 7 bases match TRBD2. The TCR was taken from a man aged 25 to 40 in good health. The CDR3 DNA reads as TGTGCCAGCAGAGAAAGGACTAGGATCCATTCTAGCACAGATACGCAGTATTTT. Translating it yields CASRERTRIHSSTDTQYF.